The T cell receptor (beta chain) described here comes from a study of T cell responses to AZD1222 COVID-19 vaccine. This clone was counted between two and nine times. Libraries were prepared by immunoSEQ multiplex PCR; TCRdb keeps only in-frame clonotypes and omits some of them. The sample has some 120,000 clones, around 81% seen once. Trimming stripped 3 bases from V and 7 bases from J, with 16 bases between. The CDR3 extends over 16 amino acids. Per germline, CDR1 SEHNR and CDR2 FQNEAQ (reference sequence). This TCR was sampled from an adult in good health. The specimen comprised peripheral blood, sampled on day 0 of AZD1222 vaccination. The gene calls are TRBV7-9 and TRBJ1-6, with TRBD1 as a possible D gene (5 bases). The CDR3 sequence is CASSLAGRNGNSPLHF. CDR3 nucleotide sequence: TGTGCCAGCAGCTTGGCAGGGCGAAATGGGAATTCACCCCTCCACTTT.